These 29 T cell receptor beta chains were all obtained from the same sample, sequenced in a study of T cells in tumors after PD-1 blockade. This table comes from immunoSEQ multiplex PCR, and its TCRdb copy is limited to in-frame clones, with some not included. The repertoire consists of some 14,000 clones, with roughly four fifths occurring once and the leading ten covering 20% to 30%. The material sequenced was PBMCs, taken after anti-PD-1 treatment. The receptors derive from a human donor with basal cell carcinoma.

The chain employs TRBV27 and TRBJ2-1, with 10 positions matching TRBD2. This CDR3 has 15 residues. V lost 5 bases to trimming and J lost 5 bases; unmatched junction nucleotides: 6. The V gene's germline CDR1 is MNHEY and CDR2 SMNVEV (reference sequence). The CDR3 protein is CASSQFSGGNNEQFF. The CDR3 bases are TGTGCCAGCAGTCAATTTAGCGGGGGGAACAATGAGCAGTTCTTC.

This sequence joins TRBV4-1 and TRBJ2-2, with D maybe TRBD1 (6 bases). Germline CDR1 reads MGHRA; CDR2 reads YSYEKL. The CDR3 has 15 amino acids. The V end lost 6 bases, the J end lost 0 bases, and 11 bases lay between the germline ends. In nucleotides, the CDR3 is TGCGCCAGCAGGCGACAGGAAGCGAACACCGGGGAGCTGTTTTTT. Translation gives CASRRQEANTGELFF.

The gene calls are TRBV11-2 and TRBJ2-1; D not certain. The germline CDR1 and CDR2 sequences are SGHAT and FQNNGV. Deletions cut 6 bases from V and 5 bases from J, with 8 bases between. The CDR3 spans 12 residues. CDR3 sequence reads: CASSPPNNEQFF. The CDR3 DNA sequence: TGTGCCAGCAGTCCCCCTAACAATGAGCAGTTCTTC.

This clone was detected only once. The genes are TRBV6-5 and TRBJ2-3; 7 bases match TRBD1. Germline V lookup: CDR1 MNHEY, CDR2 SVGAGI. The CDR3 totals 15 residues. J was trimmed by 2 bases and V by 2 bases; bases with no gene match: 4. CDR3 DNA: TGTGCCAGCAGTTACCGGGACAGCTCCACAGATACGCAGTATTTT. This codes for CASSYRDSSTDTQYF.

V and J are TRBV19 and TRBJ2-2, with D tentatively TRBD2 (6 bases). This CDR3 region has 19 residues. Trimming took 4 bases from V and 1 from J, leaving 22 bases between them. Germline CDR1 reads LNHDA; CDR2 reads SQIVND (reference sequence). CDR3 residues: CASSTEPLAFHRNTGELFF. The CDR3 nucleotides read TGTGCCAGTAGTACAGAACCTCTAGCGTTCCACCGGAACACCGGGGAGCTGTTTTTT.

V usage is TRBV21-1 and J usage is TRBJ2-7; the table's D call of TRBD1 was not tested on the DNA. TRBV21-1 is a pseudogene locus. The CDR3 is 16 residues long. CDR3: CASSKNTGGASYEQYF. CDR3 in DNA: TGTGCCAGCAGCAAAAATACAGGGGGGGCCTCCTACGAGCAGTACTTC.

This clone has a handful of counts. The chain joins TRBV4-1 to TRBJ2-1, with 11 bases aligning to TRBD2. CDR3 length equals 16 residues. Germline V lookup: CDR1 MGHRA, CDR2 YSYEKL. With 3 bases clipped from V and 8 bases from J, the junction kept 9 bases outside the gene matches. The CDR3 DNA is TGCGCCAGCAGCCAGGCACTAGCGGGGGAATACTATGAGCAGTTCTTC. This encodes CASSQALAGEYYEQFF.

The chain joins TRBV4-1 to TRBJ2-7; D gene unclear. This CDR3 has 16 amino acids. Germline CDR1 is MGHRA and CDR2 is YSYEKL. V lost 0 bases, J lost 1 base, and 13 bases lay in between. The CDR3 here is CASSQDRAGDSYEQYF. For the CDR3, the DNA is TGCGCCAGCAGCCAAGACCGGGCAGGAGATTCCTACGAGCAGTACTTC.

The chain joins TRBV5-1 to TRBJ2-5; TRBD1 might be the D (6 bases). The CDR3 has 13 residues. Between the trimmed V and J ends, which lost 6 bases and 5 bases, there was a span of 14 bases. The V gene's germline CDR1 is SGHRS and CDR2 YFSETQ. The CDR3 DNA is TGCGCCAGCAAAGGGGGAATGGGGGAGACCCAGTACTTC. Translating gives CASKGGMGETQYF.

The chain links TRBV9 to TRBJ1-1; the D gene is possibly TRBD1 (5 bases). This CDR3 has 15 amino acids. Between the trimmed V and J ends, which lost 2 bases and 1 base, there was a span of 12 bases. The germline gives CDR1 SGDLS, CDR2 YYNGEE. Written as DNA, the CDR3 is TGTGCCAGCAGCGTTGGACTGGGGCCGAACACTGAAGCTTTCTTT. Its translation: CASSVGLGPNTEAFF.

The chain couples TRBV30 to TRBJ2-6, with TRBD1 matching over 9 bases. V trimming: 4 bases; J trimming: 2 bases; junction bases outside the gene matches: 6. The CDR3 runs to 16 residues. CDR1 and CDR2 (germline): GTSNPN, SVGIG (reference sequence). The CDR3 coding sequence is TGTGCCTGGAACCGGGACAGGGTCCCTGGGGCCAACGTCCTGACTTTC. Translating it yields CAWNRDRVPGANVLTF.

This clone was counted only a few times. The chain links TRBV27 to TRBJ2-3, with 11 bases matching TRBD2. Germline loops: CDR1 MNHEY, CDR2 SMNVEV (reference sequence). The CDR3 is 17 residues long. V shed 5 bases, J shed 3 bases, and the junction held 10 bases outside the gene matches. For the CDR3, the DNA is TGTGCCAGCAGTCTCCTAACTAGCGGGGGTGGAACAGATACGCAGTATTTT. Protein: CASSLLTSGGGTDTQYF.

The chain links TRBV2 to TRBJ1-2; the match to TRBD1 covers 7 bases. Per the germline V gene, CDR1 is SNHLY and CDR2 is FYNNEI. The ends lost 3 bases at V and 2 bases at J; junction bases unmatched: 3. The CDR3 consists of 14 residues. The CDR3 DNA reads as TGTGCCAGCAGTGAGGCAGGGGGAAACTATGGCTACACCTTC. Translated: CASSEAGGNYGYTF.

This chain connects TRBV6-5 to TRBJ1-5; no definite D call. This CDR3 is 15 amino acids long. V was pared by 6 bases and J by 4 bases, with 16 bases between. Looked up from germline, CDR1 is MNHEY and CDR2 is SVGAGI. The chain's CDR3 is CASSPERGWNQPQHF. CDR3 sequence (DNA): TGTGCCAGCAGCCCAGAGCGCGGGTGGAATCAGCCCCAGCATTTT.

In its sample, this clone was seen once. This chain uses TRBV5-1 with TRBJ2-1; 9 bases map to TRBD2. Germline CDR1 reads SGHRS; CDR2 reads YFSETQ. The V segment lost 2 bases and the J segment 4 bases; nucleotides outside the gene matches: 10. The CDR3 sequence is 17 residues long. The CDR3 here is CASSFERGEFLYNEQFF. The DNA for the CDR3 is TGCGCCAGCAGCTTTGAGCGGGGGGAGTTTCTTTACAATGAGCAGTTCTTC.

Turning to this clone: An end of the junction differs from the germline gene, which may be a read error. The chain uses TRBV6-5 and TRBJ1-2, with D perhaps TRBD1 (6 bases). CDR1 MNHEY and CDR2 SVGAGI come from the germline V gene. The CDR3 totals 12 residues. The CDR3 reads CASSYRGGQPYF. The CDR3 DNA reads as TGTGCCAGCAGTTACCGAGGGGGGCAGCCCTACTTC.

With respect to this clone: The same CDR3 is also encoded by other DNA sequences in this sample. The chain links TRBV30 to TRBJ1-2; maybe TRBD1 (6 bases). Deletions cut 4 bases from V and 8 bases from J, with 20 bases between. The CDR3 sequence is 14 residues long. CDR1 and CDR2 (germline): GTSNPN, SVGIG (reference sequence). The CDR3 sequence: CAWTLGGGASGYTF. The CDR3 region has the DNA TGTGCCTGGACCCTGGGGGGGGGCGCTTCGGGCTACACCTTC.

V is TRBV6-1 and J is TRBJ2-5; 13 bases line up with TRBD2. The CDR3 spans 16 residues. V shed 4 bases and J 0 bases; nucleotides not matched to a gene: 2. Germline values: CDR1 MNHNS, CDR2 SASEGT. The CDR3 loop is CASSALAGGYQETQYF. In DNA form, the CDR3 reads TGTGCCAGCAGTGCACTAGCGGGGGGGTACCAAGAGACCCAGTACTTC.

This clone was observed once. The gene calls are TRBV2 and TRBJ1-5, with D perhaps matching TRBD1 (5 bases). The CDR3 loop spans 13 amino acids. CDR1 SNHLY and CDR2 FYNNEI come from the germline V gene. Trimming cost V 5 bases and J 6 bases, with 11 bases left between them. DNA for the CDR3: TGTGCCAGCAGTAAGGGACTTACTCAGCCCCAGCATTTT. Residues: CASSKGLTQPQHF.

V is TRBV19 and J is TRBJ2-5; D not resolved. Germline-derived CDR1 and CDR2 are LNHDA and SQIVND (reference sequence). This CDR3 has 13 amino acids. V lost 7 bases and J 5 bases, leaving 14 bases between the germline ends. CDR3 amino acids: CASKTFGAETQYF. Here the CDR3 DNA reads TGTGCCAGTAAAACATTCGGTGCGGAGACCCAGTACTTC.

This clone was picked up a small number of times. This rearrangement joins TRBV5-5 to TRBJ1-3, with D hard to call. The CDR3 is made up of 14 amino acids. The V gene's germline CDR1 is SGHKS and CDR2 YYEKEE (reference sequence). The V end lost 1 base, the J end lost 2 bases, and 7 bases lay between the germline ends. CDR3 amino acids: CASSLSITGNTIYF. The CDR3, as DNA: TGTGCCAGCAGCTTGTCCATAACTGGAAACACCATATATTTT.

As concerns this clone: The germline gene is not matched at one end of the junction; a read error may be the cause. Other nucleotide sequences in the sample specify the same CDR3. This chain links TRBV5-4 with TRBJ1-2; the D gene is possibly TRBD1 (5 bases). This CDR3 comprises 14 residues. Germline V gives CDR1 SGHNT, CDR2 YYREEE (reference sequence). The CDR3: CASRHRDPNYGYTF. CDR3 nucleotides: TGTGCCAGCAGGCACCGGGACCCTAACTATGGCTACACCTTT.

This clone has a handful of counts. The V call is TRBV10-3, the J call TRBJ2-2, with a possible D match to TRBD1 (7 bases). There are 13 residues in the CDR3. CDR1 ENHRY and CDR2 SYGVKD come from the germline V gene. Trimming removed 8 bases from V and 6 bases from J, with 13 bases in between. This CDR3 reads CAISQGGAGELFF. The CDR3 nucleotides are TGTGCCATCTCCCAGGGGGGAGCCGGGGAGCTGTTTTTT.

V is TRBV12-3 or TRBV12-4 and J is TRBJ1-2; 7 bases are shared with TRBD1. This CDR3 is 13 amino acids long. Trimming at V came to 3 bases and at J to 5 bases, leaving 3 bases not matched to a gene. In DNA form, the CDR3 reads TGTGCCAGCAGTTTCAGGGGGGGGTATGGCTACACCTTC. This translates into CASSFRGGYGYTF.

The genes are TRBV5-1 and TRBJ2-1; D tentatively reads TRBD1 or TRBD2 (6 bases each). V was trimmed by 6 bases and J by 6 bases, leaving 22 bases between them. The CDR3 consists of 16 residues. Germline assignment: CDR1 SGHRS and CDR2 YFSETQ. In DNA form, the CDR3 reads TGCGCCAGCACCGAACGCTTGCGGGGCAGGGGCAATGAGCAGTTCTTC. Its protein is CASTERLRGRGNEQFF.

The CDR3 here is CASSLTGIGYGYTF. Here the CDR3 DNA reads TGTGCCAGCAGCTTAACAGGGATCGGCTATGGCTACACCTTC. The chain is built from TRBV7-9 and TRBJ1-2; D is possibly TRBD1 (6 bases). The V gene lost 2 bases and the J gene lost 4 bases, with 11 bases spanning the gap. From germline, CDR1 is SEHNR and CDR2 FQNEAQ (reference sequence). The CDR3 is 14 residues long.

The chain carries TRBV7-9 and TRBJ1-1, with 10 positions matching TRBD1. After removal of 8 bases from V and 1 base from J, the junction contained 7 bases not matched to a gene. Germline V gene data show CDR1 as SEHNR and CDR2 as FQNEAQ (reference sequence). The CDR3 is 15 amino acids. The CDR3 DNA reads TGTGCCAGCCCGGGGACAGGGGACAGGAACACTGAAGCTTTCTTT. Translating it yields CASPGTGDRNTEAFF.

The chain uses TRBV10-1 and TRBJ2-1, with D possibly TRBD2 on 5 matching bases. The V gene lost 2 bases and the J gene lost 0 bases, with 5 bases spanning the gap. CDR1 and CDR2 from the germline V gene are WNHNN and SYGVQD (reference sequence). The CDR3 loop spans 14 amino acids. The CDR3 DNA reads TGCGCCAGCAGTGAGACTAGCTCCTACAATGAGCAGTTCTTC. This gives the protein CASSETSSYNEQFF.

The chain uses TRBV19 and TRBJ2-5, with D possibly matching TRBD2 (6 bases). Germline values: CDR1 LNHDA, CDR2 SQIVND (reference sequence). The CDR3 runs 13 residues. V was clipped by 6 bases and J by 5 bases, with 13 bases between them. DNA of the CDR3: TGTGCCAGTAGGGGGGAAGGGAGGGAGACCCAGTACTTC. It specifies CASRGEGRETQYF.